The next 24 T cell receptor beta chains were all read from a single sample in a study of CD4+ T cells in melanoma. TCRdb keeps only in-frame clones here, not all; method: immunoSEQ multiplex PCR. Of about 55,000 clones listed, almost 70% are singletons. Material: tumor tissue. These receptors were taken from a human donor with melanoma.

The rearrangement uses TRBV4-1 and TRBJ2-5, with D possibly matching TRBD1 (5 bases). V was shortened by 0 bases and J by 9 bases, with 14 bases between the two germline ends. Per the germline V gene, CDR1 is MGHRA and CDR2 is YSYEKL. This CDR3 region has 14 residues. In nucleotides, the CDR3 is TGCGCCAGCAGCCAAGAGGGGCAGGGCAGGGCCCAGTACTTC. Protein: CASSQEGQGRAQYF.

This clone was counted a few times. The genes are TRBV29-1 and TRBJ1-1; the D gene is possibly TRBD1 (6 bases). Germline CDR1 is SQVTM and CDR2 is ANQGSEA. The CDR3 sequence is 12 residues long. V lost 8 bases, J lost 0 bases, and 10 bases lay in between. The CDR3 sequence: CSTGHLNTEAFF. CDR3 nucleotide sequence: TGCAGCACGGGACACTTGAACACTGAAGCTTTCTTT.

The chain is built from TRBV27 and TRBJ2-7, with D unclear. This CDR3 is 13 amino acids long. V was shortened by 3 bases and J by 3 bases, with 9 bases between the two germline ends. The germline V gene has CDR1 MNHEY and CDR2 SMNVEV (reference sequence). Here the CDR3 reads CASSFGQNYEQYF. CDR3 nucleotides: TGTGCCAGCAGTTTCGGGCAGAACTACGAGCAGTACTTC.

CDR3 sequence: CASSAESLAGGPYEQYF. The CDR3 coding sequence is TGTGCCAGCAGTGCCGAATCACTAGCGGGGGGGCCCTACGAGCAGTACTTC. The V and J genes are TRBV27 and TRBJ2-7; 13 positions agree with TRBD2. Trimming removed 5 bases from V and 2 bases from J; junction bases left unmatched: 9. The CDR3 loop spans 17 amino acids. CDR1 and CDR2 (germline): MNHEY, SMNVEV (reference sequence).

The V and J genes are TRBV29-1 and TRBJ1-2, with D uncertain. The V end was cut by 3 bases, the J end by 8 bases, with 13 bases between. This CDR3 contains 12 residues. Germline V gives CDR1 SQVTM, CDR2 ANQGSEA. CDR3 bases: TGCAGCGTTGATTCCAGGTCTACGGGCTACACCTTC. It encodes CSVDSRSTGYTF.

V gene TRBV4-2 combines with J gene TRBJ1-2; D remains ambiguous. The CDR3 loop spans 15 amino acids. The V gene's germline CDR1 is LGHNA and CDR2 YNFKEQ. V lost 3 bases and J lost 3, with 14 bases in between. The CDR3 loop is CASSHRTESYYGYTF. CDR3 nucleotide sequence: TGTGCCAGCAGCCATCGCACAGAATCCTACTATGGCTACACCTTC.

The CDR3 bases are TGCGCCAGCAGCAACAGAGCAACTAATGAAAAACTGTTTTTT. Amino acids: CASSNRATNEKLFF. The V gene is TRBV4-1, the J gene TRBJ1-4; D remains ambiguous. The CDR3 length is 14 residues. CDR1 is MGHRA, CDR2 YSYEKL, per germline. The ends were cut back, 5 bases at V and 0 bases at J, with 7 bases in the middle.

The rearrangement joins TRBV28 to TRBJ1-6; D might be TRBD1 (5 bases). The germline gives CDR1 MDHEN, CDR2 SYDVKM. V was clipped by 8 bases and J by 7 bases, with 15 bases between them. The CDR3 spans 14 residues. The CDR3 DNA reads TGTGCCAGCTCCCTCGGAGGGGAAAATTCACCCCTCCACTTT. It yields the protein CASSLGGENSPLHF.

The rearrangement links TRBV9 to TRBJ2-7; D unclear. This CDR3 has 15 amino acids. Trimming removed 0 bases from V and 2 bases from J, with 12 bases in between. CDR1 is SGDLS and CDR2 is YYNGEE in the germline V gene. The CDR3 bases are TGTGCCAGCAGCGTAGGGGTGGCAGGAACCTACGAGCAGTACTTC. This gives the protein CASSVGVAGTYEQYF. The variable domain in full, with the rest retrieved from reference TRBV9 and TRBJ2-7, is DSGVTQTPKHLITATGQRVTLRCSPRSGDLSVYWYQQSLDQGLQFLIQYYNGEERAKGNILERFSAQQFPDLHSELNLSSLELGDSALYFCASSVGVAGTYEQYFGPGTRLTVT.

This chain joins TRBV6-6 and TRBJ2-7; 7 bases fit TRBD1. This CDR3 has 16 amino acids. CDR1 and CDR2 from the germline V gene are MNHNY and SVGAGI (reference sequence). Trimming took 5 bases from V and 5 from J; bases not matched to a gene: 15. The CDR3 DNA follows: TGTGCCAGCAGTAAAACCGCGTCCGGGACAGTTAACGAGCAGTACTTC. It codes for CASSKTASGTVNEQYF.

The chain links TRBV19 to TRBJ1-2; the D is unclear. Germline V gives CDR1 LNHDA, CDR2 SQIVND (reference sequence). The CDR3 spans 15 residues. V was trimmed by 1 base and J by 5 bases, leaving 14 bases between them. The CDR3 nucleotides read TGTGCCAGTAGTATAGCCCTTAGAGGCGGATATGGCTACACCTTC. Translated: CASSIALRGGYGYTF. The variable domain in full, completed from reference TRBV19 and TRBJ1-2, reads DGGITQSPKYLFRKEGQNVTLSCEQNLNHDAMYWYRQDPGQGLRLIYYSQIVNDFQKGDIAEGYSVSREKKESFPLTVTSAQKNPTAFYLCASSIALRGGYGYTFGSGTRLTVV.

The chain joins TRBV15 to TRBJ2-7, with D hard to call. This CDR3 contains 14 residues. V lost 0 bases, J lost 7 bases, and 13 bases lay in between. The germline V gene has CDR1 LNHNV and CDR2 YYDKDF (reference sequence). CDR3 in amino acids: CATSRDHRWREQYF. The CDR3 DNA is TGTGCCACCAGCAGAGATCACAGATGGCGGGAGCAGTACTTC.

This clone was detected many times. The chain recombines TRBV27 with TRBJ1-2; D remains unclear. Between the trimmed V and J ends, which lost 5 bases and 7 bases, there was a span of 14 bases. This CDR3 has 13 residues. Per germline, CDR1 MNHEY and CDR2 SMNVEV (reference sequence). The CDR3 sequence is CASSPTPSGGYTF. Here the CDR3 DNA reads TGTGCCAGCAGTCCGACACCCAGCGGTGGCTACACCTTC.

The chain uses TRBV25-1 and TRBJ2-4; 7 bases are a match to TRBD1. Germline-derived CDR1 and CDR2 are MGHDK and SYGVNS. After removal of 6 bases from V and 1 base from J, the junction contained 0 bases not matched to a gene. This CDR3 has 13 amino acids. CDR3 in amino acids: CASRGQAKNIQYF. The CDR3 DNA sequence: TGTGCCAGCAGGGGACAGGCCAAAAACATTCAGTACTTC.

V usage is TRBV7-9 and J usage is TRBJ2-7; the match to TRBD2 covers 8 bases. The CDR3 is made up of 15 amino acids. The ends lost 2 bases at V and 0 bases at J; junction bases unmatched: 3. Germline V lookup: CDR1 SEHNR, CDR2 FQNEAQ (reference sequence). The CDR3 loop is CASSLSGGDSYEQYF. The CDR3 nucleotides are TGTGCCAGCAGCTTAAGCGGGGGAGACTCCTACGAGCAGTACTTC.

V usage is TRBV7-9 and J usage is TRBJ2-7; 8 bases align to TRBD2. This CDR3 has 14 amino acids. V was pared by 4 bases and J by 0 bases, with 2 bases of the junction left unmatched. Germline V gene data show CDR1 as SEHNR and CDR2 as FQNEAQ (reference sequence). CDR3 loop: CASSSTSGSYEQYF. The CDR3, as DNA: TGTGCCAGCAGCTCCACTAGCGGCTCCTACGAGCAGTACTTC.

This clone was detected a few times. A far larger clone is one base from this, pointing to a likely read error. At the DNA level, this CDR3 is encoded by other sequences in the same sample as well. The rearrangement links TRBV5-1 to TRBJ1-1; weak D call: TRBD1 (6 bases). V was clipped by 0 bases and J by 7 bases, with 13 bases between them. There are 14 residues in the CDR3. CDR1 and CDR2 (germline): SGHRS, YFSETQ. The CDR3 DNA follows: TGCGCCAGCAGCTTGGCCGGGGGGCTAGGTGAAGCTTTCTTT. Residues: CASSLAGGLGEAFF. The full variable domain, with the rest looked up from reference TRBV5-1 and TRBJ1-1, is KAGVTQTPRYLIKTRGQQVTLSCSPISGHRSVSWYQQTPGQGLQFLFEYFSETQRNKGNFPGRFSGRQFSNSRSEMNVSTLELGDSALYLCASSLAGGLGEAFFGQGTRLTVV.

J is TRBJ1-5 and V is TRBV2, with D perhaps matching TRBD1 (6 bases). CDR3 length equals 14 residues. Germline assignment: CDR1 SNHLY and CDR2 FYNNEI. V shed 5 bases and J shed 6 bases, with 14 bases lying between them. The CDR3 coding sequence is TGTGCCAGCAGTTACAGGGAAGGGGGTCAGCCCCAGCATTTT. It translates to CASSYREGGQPQHF.

The rearrangement links TRBV6-5 to TRBJ2-7; D is unresolved. V was trimmed by 4 bases and J by 6 bases, leaving 13 bases between them. The CDR3 is made up of 13 amino acids. CDR1 is MNHEY and CDR2 is SVGAGI in the germline V gene. This chain's CDR3 is CASSLSPRSEQYF. CDR3 in DNA: TGTGCCAGCAGTTTGTCCCCTAGAAGCGAGCAGTACTTC.

This clone was seen a single time. This chain connects TRBV4-2 to TRBJ1-1, with TRBD1 identical over 12 bases. Germline loops: CDR1 LGHNA, CDR2 YNFKEQ. V lost 3 bases, J lost 1 base, and 0 bases stayed unmatched. The CDR3 runs to 15 residues. CDR3 in amino acids: CASSQGQGANTEAFF. CDR3 DNA sequence: TGTGCCAGCAGCCAGGGACAGGGGGCGAACACTGAAGCTTTCTTT.

This chain joins TRBV15 and TRBJ1-1; weak D call: TRBD1 (5 bases). Deletions cut 0 bases from V and 2 bases from J, with 13 bases between. Germline lookup yields CDR1 LNHNV and CDR2 YYDKDF (reference sequence). This CDR3 region has 16 residues. This chain's CDR3 is CATSREGGRGNTEAFF. CDR3 coding DNA: TGTGCCACCAGCAGAGAGGGGGGTCGGGGAAACACTGAAGCTTTCTTT.

The genes are TRBV6-5 and TRBJ1-1; D gene ambiguous. The CDR3 extends over 16 amino acids. Germline CDR1 is MNHEY and CDR2 is SVGAGI. V was clipped by 0 bases and J by 4 bases, with 15 bases between them. The CDR3, as DNA: TGTGCCAGCAGTTACTCGATAGGGTCCCAAAGCACTGAAGCTTTCTTT. It encodes CASSYSIGSQSTEAFF.

The chain joins TRBV5-1 to TRBJ2-1, with a tentative D call TRBD2 (5 bases). Germline V gene sequence: CDR1 SGHRS, CDR2 YFSETQ. The CDR3 is 15 amino acids. V lost 1 base and J 4 bases, leaving 12 bases between the germline ends. This CDR3 is CASSLTGEGYNEQFF. CDR3 DNA sequence: TGCGCCAGCAGCTTGACCGGGGAAGGGTACAATGAGCAGTTCTTC.

This sequence joins TRBV9 and TRBJ2-3; D gene uncertain. Germline assignment: CDR1 SGDLS and CDR2 YYNGEE. There are 13 residues in the CDR3. V was trimmed by 0 bases and J by 4 bases, leaving 6 bases between them. CDR3 loop: CASSVGAPDTQYF. CDR3 DNA sequence: TGTGCCAGCAGCGTAGGGGCACCAGATACGCAGTATTTT.